These T cell receptor beta chains were read from a single sample in a study of cytomegalovirus exposure and HLA in healthy donors. Using immunoSEQ multiplex PCR, the repertoire was profiled, and TCRdb retains in-frame clones only, with some absent. The table lists over 150,000 clones, roughly 82% of them singletons. Sequenced: PBMCs. The receptors originated from a man aged 50-60 years in good health and CMV-seropositive. Each CDR3 is given with its conserved first and last residue. Fields, in order: D gene, clone size, V gene, J gene, CDR3 protein, CDR3 DNA. A D gene is named only where the DNA matches it firmly. Expanded clones are given a class, and other clones once, few, many or no size at all.

>-|-|TRBV5-1|TRBJ2-6
CASRPGPQGSGANVLTF
TGCGCCAGCCGGCCGGGTCCCCAGGGCTCCGGGGCCAACGTCCTGACTTTC
>-|-|TRBV2|TRBJ2-7
CASSEGSGTAYEQYF
TGTGCCAGCAGTGAAGGGTCGGGGACTGCCTACGAGCAGTACTTC
>TRBD2|-|TRBV4-3|TRBJ2-2
CASSQDPGLASGGELFF
TGCGCCAGCAGCCAAGACCCGGGACTAGCGAGTGGGGGGGAGCTGTTTTTT
>-|-|TRBV5-1|TRBJ2-7
CASSPLNSGVDEQYF
TGCGCCAGCAGCCCACTGAATTCGGGGGTCGACGAGCAGTACTTC
>TRBD1|-|TRBV9|TRBJ2-3
CASSADRGSSADTQYF
TGTGCCAGCAGCGCCGACAGGGGTTCTTCGGCAGATACGCAGTATTTT
>-|few|TRBV7-2|TRBJ1-1
CASSLASGKTEAFF
TGTGCCAGCAGCTTAGCGAGCGGTAAGACTGAAGCTTTCTTT
>-|-|TRBV6-5|TRBJ1-4
CASSYSREANEKLFF
TGTGCCAGCAGTTACTCAAGGGAGGCTAATGAAAAACTGTTTTTT
>TRBD1|-|TRBV2|TRBJ2-3
CASGTGATDTQYF
TGTGCCAGCGGGACAGGGGCCACAGATACGCAGTATTTT
>TRBD1|-|TRBV6-1|TRBJ1-2
CASSEARQGAGYGYTF
TGTGCCAGCAGTGAAGCCCGGCAGGGGGCTGGCTATGGCTACACCTTC
>TRBD2|once|TRBV7-9|TRBJ2-3
CASSLALAASTDTQYF
TGTGCCAGCAGCTTAGCGCTAGCGGCTAGCACAGATACGCAGTATTTT
>-|-|TRBV5-1|TRBJ1-3
CASSSQGSFGNTIYF
TGCGCCAGCAGCTCCCAGGGTTCATTTGGAAACACCATATATTTT
>TRBD1|-|TRBV11-2|TRBJ1-1
CASSGTGGWSTEAFF
TGTGCCAGCAGCGGTACAGGGGGCTGGAGCACTGAAGCTTTCTTT
>TRBD1|medium-sized|TRBV9|TRBJ2-7
CASSVGTGASYEQYF
TGTGCCAGCAGCGTAGGGACAGGGGCGTCCTACGAGCAGTACTTC
>TRBD2|-|TRBV7-9|TRBJ2-3
CASSPQGSGRGGTTDTQYF
TGTGCCAGCAGCCCCCAGGGCTCGGGGCGGGGGGGTACCACAGATACGCAGTATTTT
>-|-|TRBV30|TRBJ2-4
CAWSEGVAKNIQYF
TGTGCCTGGAGTGAGGGGGTAGCCAAAAACATTCAGTACTTC
>TRBD1|few|TRBV6-5|TRBJ1-6
CASSSDRGPSPLHF
TGTGCCAGCAGCTCGGACAGGGGGCCCTCACCCCTCCACTTT
>-|-|TRBV4-2|TRBJ2-3
CASSQDLGRDTQYF
TGTGCCAGCAGCCAAGATCTAGGTCGAGATACGCAGTATTTT
>TRBD2|-|TRBV18|TRBJ2-1
CASSPGGSLHEQFF
TGTGCCAGCTCACCAGGCGGGAGTTTGCATGAGCAGTTCTTC
>TRBD1|-|TRBV9|TRBJ1-1
CASSVDPGQGVAFF
TGTGCCAGCAGCGTGGATCCGGGACAGGGGGTAGCTTTCTTT
>-|-|TRBV4-3|TRBJ1-6
CASSLGHDNSPLHF
TGCGCCAGCAGCCTTGGACACGATAATTCACCCCTCCACTTT
>TRBD2|-|TRBV28|TRBJ2-1
CASTFQGSGGGDEQFF
TGTGCCAGCACCTTCCAGGGGAGCGGGGGTGGGGATGAGCAGTTCTTC
>TRBD1|-|TRBV30|TRBJ2-3
CAWRGTGEDTQYF
TGTGCCTGGAGAGGGACAGGGGAGGATACGCAGTATTTT
>TRBD1|-|TRBV14|TRBJ2-3
CASSQGTGITDTQYF
TGTGCCAGCAGCCAAGGGACAGGGATCACAGATACGCAGTATTTT
>-|-|TRBV30|TRBJ2-2
CAWKRRGTGELFF
TGTGCCTGGAAACGCCGGGGGACCGGGGAGCTGTTTTTT
>TRBD1|-|TRBV29-1|TRBJ1-5
CSVGQGNQPQHF
TGCAGCGTCGGACAGGGAAATCAGCCCCAGCATTTT
>TRBD1|many|TRBV5-6|TRBJ2-7
CASSLGQGRYEQYF
TGTGCCAGCAGCCTAGGACAGGGGCGCTACGAGCAGTACTTC
>TRBD2|-|TRBV5-1|TRBJ2-5
CASSPAGGRETQYF
TGCGCCAGCAGCCCCGCGGGGGGGCGGGAGACCCAGTACTTC
>-|-|TRBV18|TRBJ1-1
CASFLTENTEAFF
TGTGCCAGCTTCCTGACTGAAAACACTGAAGCTTTCTTT
>-|-|TRBV19|TRBJ2-5
CASSIDQSGQGTQYF
TGTGCCAGTAGTATAGATCAATCAGGTCAGGGGACCCAGTACTTC
>TRBD1|-|TRBV10-3|TRBJ2-5
CAIRNRGMETQYF
TGTGCCATCAGGAACAGGGGGATGGAGACCCAGTACTTC
>TRBD2|-|TRBV7-3|TRBJ2-1
CASSSAKGLPNEQFF
TGTGCCAGCAGCTCAGCCAAGGGACTACCCAATGAGCAGTTCTTC